The 27 T cell receptor beta chains below were found in one sample sequenced in a study of T-cell reconstitution after alpha-beta-depleted transplantation in children. Preparation of the TCRbeta library was carried out with unique molecular identifiers. TCRdb reprocessed the PCR reads with MiXCR, giving one entry per CDR3 protein. The sample carries about 510,000 distinct CDR3 sequences, approximately 10% recorded once. This specimen was PBMCs, mostly from graft donor cells, taken 180 days after TCRalphabeta/CD19-depleted stem cell transplant. All receptors derive from a female patient aged 2-10 years who had a stem cell transplant for aplastic anemia, so the T cells may come from the graft donor.

This clonotype was observed at least ten times. The chain's CDR3 is CASSLRGTGGGNQPQHF. The CDR3 nucleotides read TGTGCCAGCAGCTTAAGGGGGACAGGGGGTGGCAATCAGCCCCAGCATTTT. The chain carries TRBV7-9 and TRBJ1-5, with 11 bases lining up with TRBD1. CDR1 is SEHNR and CDR2 is FQNEAQ in the germline V gene (reference sequence). The CDR3 runs 17 residues. The V segment lost 2 bases and the J segment 2 bases; nucleotides outside the gene matches: 5.

This clonotype showed up many times. The rearrangement uses TRBV29-1 and TRBJ2-2, with 8 bases aligning to TRBD1. The length of the CDR3 is 15 residues. Germline-derived CDR1 and CDR2 are SQVTM and ANQGSEA. J lost 6 bases, V lost 1 base, and 7 bases had no gene match. The CDR3 coding sequence is TGCAGCGTTGAAGGGACAGGGTTATTACCCGGGGAGCTGTTTTTT. Translation gives CSVEGTGLLPGELFF.

This clonotype has a count of ten or more. This sequence joins TRBV6-2 or TRBV6-3 and TRBJ2-1, with D uncertain. Germline V gives CDR1 MNHEY, CDR2 SVGEGT. With 7 bases removed from V and 1 base from J, the gap between germline ends came to 5 bases. The CDR3 spans 12 residues. The CDR3 bases are TGTGCCAGCACTCGGTCCTACAATGAGCAGTTCTTC. This codes for CASTRSYNEQFF.

This clonotype turned up a few times. The CDR3 nucleotides are TGTGCCAGCACCCCCAGCAGGGCCCTGGCCTACAATGAGCAGTTCTTC. Translation gives CASTPSRALAYNEQFF. This rearrangement joins TRBV14 to TRBJ2-1; D perhaps matches TRBD1 (5 bases). The CDR3 spans 16 residues. Looked up from germline, CDR1 is SGHDN and CDR2 is FVKESK. V gave up 7 bases and J gave up 2 bases, with 18 bases separating them.

The rearrangement uses TRBV12-3 or TRBV12-4 and TRBJ1-4; no firm D call. The V gene lost 3 bases and the J gene lost 13 bases, with 12 bases spanning the gap. The CDR3 loop spans 12 amino acids. CDR3 in DNA: TGTGCCAGCAGTTTGAGGGAGGATGGACTGTTTTTT. The encoded protein is CASSLREDGLFF.

This clonotype was seen more than once but under ten times. This chain joins TRBV7-2 and TRBJ1-5, with D unclear. Trimming took off 5 bases at V and 5 bases at J, with 10 bases between the two ends. Germline lookup yields CDR1 SGHTA and CDR2 FQGNSA. This CDR3 has 13 residues. The CDR3 reads CASSPARHQPQHF. CDR3 in DNA: TGTGCCAGCAGCCCCGCTCGGCATCAGCCCCAGCATTTT. The full variable domain, in which reference TRBV7-2 and TRBJ1-5 provide the parts outside the CDR3, is GAGVSQSPSNKVTEKGKDVELRCDPISGHTALYWYRQSLGQGLEFLIYFQGNSAPDKSGLPSDRFSAERTGGSVSTLTIQRTQQEDSAVYLCASSPARHQPQHFGDGTRLSIL.

The chain recombines TRBV11-2 with TRBJ2-2, with D tentatively TRBD1 (6 bases). CDR1 is SGHAT, CDR2 FQNNGV, per germline. The CDR3 is 14 residues long. The V gene lost 5 bases and the J gene lost 6 bases, with 13 bases spanning the gap. In DNA, the CDR3 is TGTGCCAGCAGCCCCCGGGCAGGGGCCGGGGAGCTGTTTTTT. This translates into CASSPRAGAGELFF.

This clonotype was counted at least ten times. This chain connects TRBV5-1 to TRBJ2-1; D gene ambiguous. This CDR3 contains 16 residues. Germline V lookup: CDR1 SGHRS, CDR2 YFSETQ. Trimming pared 1 base from V and 7 bases from J, leaving 18 bases between. The CDR3 sequence: CASSLSFAKLENEQFF. The CDR3 DNA reads TGCGCCAGCAGCTTGTCCTTCGCTAAGTTGGAGAATGAGCAGTTCTTC.

There are a few counts of this clonotype. This sequence joins TRBV10-3 and TRBJ2-5; D gene ambiguous. The V and J ends lost 0 bases and 1 base respectively, with 6 bases between them. The CDR3 totals 14 residues. The germline V gene encodes CDR1 ENHRY and CDR2 SYGVKD. The DNA for the CDR3 is TGTGCCATCAGTGAGTCTCGCAGCCAAGAGACCCAGTACTTC. Amino acid sequence: CAISESRSQETQYF.

This clonotype was found a few times. The chain recombines TRBV20-1 with TRBJ2-3; D tentatively reads TRBD1 or TRBD2 (5 bases each). This CDR3 comprises 14 residues. In germline, CDR1 is DFQATT, CDR2 SNEGSKA (reference sequence). Trimming pared 5 bases from V and 4 bases from J, leaving 16 bases between. CDR3 loop: CSAPPRGRADTQYF. The CDR3, as DNA: TGCAGTGCTCCTCCCCGGGGACGGGCAGATACGCAGTATTTT.

The V gene is TRBV7-2, the J gene TRBJ2-1; possibly TRBD1 for D (5 bases). Germline CDR1 SGHTA, CDR2 FQGNSA. CDR3 length: 16 amino acids. Deletions cut 0 bases from V and 10 bases from J, with 19 bases between. Written as DNA, the CDR3 is TGTGCCAGCAGCTTAGCCAGCCAGGGTGGGTCCGTGGAGCAGTTCTTC. It is translated as CASSLASQGGSVEQFF.

This clonotype appeared many times. This chain links TRBV29-1 with TRBJ2-2; D is unclear. Per germline, CDR1 SQVTM and CDR2 ANQGSEA. V dropped 4 bases and J dropped 2 bases, with 5 bases sitting between them. The CDR3 spans 12 residues. The CDR3 nucleotides read TGCAGCGTTGTGCGAAACACCGGGGAGCTGTTTTTT. It yields the protein CSVVRNTGELFF.

This clonotype appeared a few times. V gene TRBV28 combines with J gene TRBJ1-1; no clear D gene. CDR3 size: 16 residues. V gave up 1 base and J gave up 1 base, with 13 bases separating them. The germline CDR1 and CDR2 sequences are MDHEN and SYDVKM. CDR3 DNA sequence: TGTGCCAGCAGTTTATACCCGGCGGGATGGAACACTGAAGCTTTCTTT. Translated, it gives CASSLYPAGWNTEAFF.

This chain joins TRBV29-1 and TRBJ2-7; 8 nucleotides align to TRBD1. J lost 6 bases, V lost 5 bases, and 6 bases had no gene match. Germline V lookup: CDR1 SQVTM, CDR2 ANQGSEA. CDR3 size: 12 residues. CDR3 bases: TGCAGCGTTAAGACAGGGGAGGCCGAGCAGTACTTC. This sequence encodes CSVKTGEAEQYF.

V gene TRBV11-3 combines with J gene TRBJ1-2, with TRBD1 matching 7 bases. V shed 4 bases, J shed 8 bases, and the junction held 10 bases outside the gene matches. In germline, CDR1 is SGHNT, CDR2 YENEEA. This CDR3 is built from 14 residues. The CDR3 DNA reads TGTGCCAGCAGCTCCCCGACAGGGTTCAGGGGCTACACCTTC. It encodes CASSSPTGFRGYTF.

V and J are TRBV29-1 and TRBJ2-3; tentative D call: TRBD1 (6 bases). Germline CDR1 SQVTM, CDR2 ANQGSEA. This CDR3 has 12 amino acids. Trimming took off 7 bases at V and 5 bases at J, with 13 bases between the two ends. The CDR3: CSADRFEDTQYF. DNA of the CDR3: TGCAGCGCCGACAGGTTTGAAGATACGCAGTATTTT.

The V gene is TRBV12-3 or TRBV12-4, the J gene TRBJ2-2; D gene uncertain. The CDR3 covers 12 residues. Trimming shortened V by 6 bases and J by 6 bases, and 8 bases separated the two germline ends. The CDR3 region has the DNA TGTGCCAGCAGACCCAGTTCCGGGGAGCTGTTTTTT. This codes for CASRPSSGELFF.

This clonotype has a count of ten or more. The CDR3 coding sequence is TGTGCCATCAGTGATTCTCGAATGAGACAGGGGAGGAACACTGAAGCTTTCTTT. This encodes CAISDSRMRQGRNTEAFF. The chain uses TRBV10-3 and TRBJ1-1; the match to TRBD1 covers 8 bases. Looked up from germline, CDR1 is ENHRY and CDR2 is SYGVKD. The CDR3 has 18 residues. V trimming: 3 bases; J trimming: 1 base; junction bases outside the gene matches: 13.

This clonotype was detected only a few times. V and J are TRBV29-1 and TRBJ2-3, with D possibly TRBD1 on 7 matching bases. Germline CDR1 reads SQVTM; CDR2 reads ANQGSEA. The CDR3 extends over 15 amino acids. The V end lost 5 bases, the J end lost 3 bases, and 18 bases lay between the germline ends. The CDR3 DNA reads TGCAGCGTTCACCGAAGACAGGGACTGACAGATACGCAGTATTTT. As protein: CSVHRRQGLTDTQYF.

This chain joins TRBV3-1 and TRBJ2-1; 7 positions agree with TRBD1. This CDR3 comprises 12 residues. Trimming at V came to 6 bases and at J to 7 bases, leaving 3 bases not matched to a gene. The germline gives CDR1 LGHDT, CDR2 YNNKEL (reference sequence). The CDR3 nucleotides are TGTGCCAGCAGGATGACAGGGAATGAGCAGTTCTTC. It is translated as CASRMTGNEQFF.

The chain employs TRBV3-1 and TRBJ2-1, with 14 bases matching TRBD2. CDR1 LGHDT and CDR2 YNNKEL come from the germline V gene (reference sequence). The CDR3 runs 18 residues. Germline trimming cut 5 bases from V and 6 bases from J; bases unmatched to any gene: 12. The CDR3 spells CASSYLGTSGSPSNEQFF. The DNA of the CDR3 is TGTGCCAGCAGCTATTTAGGGACTAGCGGGAGTCCTTCCAATGAGCAGTTCTTC.

This clonotype came up many times. The chain carries TRBV15 and TRBJ2-2; D is ambiguous. Germline loops: CDR1 LNHNV, CDR2 YYDKDF (reference sequence). The CDR3 loop spans 14 amino acids. The V and J ends lost 0 bases and 6 bases respectively, with 8 bases between them. DNA for the CDR3: TGTGCCACCAGCAGAGATCGGGCGGCCGGGGAGCTGTTTTTT. It specifies CATSRDRAAGELFF.

This clonotype was counted many times. This chain uses TRBV5-1 with TRBJ1-2, with a tentative D call TRBD1 (6 bases). Germline V lookup: CDR1 SGHRS, CDR2 YFSETQ. This CDR3 is built from 16 residues. The germline V and J ends were trimmed by 0 bases and 0 bases, with 12 bases remaining between them. The CDR3 here is CASSLEQGGTNYGYTF. The CDR3 DNA reads as TGCGCCAGCAGCTTGGAACAGGGAGGGACTAACTATGGCTACACCTTC.

The chain combines TRBV9 with TRBJ1-6; TRBD1 matches 8 bases. V shed 3 bases and J 0 bases; nucleotides not matched to a gene: 5. The CDR3 loop spans 17 amino acids. In germline, CDR1 is SGDLS, CDR2 YYNGEE. CDR3 in DNA: TGTGCCAGCAGCGCGGACAGGGAGAGCTCCTATAATTCACCCCTCCACTTT. This codes for CASSADRESSYNSPLHF.

This clonotype turned up a few times. This chain connects TRBV10-3 to TRBJ2-7, with a weak D call TRBD2 (5 bases). V was shortened by 2 bases and J by 0 bases, with 5 bases between the two germline ends. Germline CDR1 is ENHRY and CDR2 is SYGVKD. This CDR3 contains 13 residues. CDR3: CAISEGSSYEQYF. CDR3 DNA: TGTGCCATCAGTGAGGGGAGCTCCTACGAGCAGTACTTC.

This clonotype was observed a few times. The chain uses TRBV4-1 and TRBJ2-5, with D tentatively TRBD1 (5 bases). The CDR3 contains 21 residues. V shed 0 bases and J shed 2 bases, with 28 bases lying between them. Germline loops: CDR1 MGHRA, CDR2 YSYEKL. This CDR3 reads CASSQDRFLTVPPQGQETQYF. The DNA for the CDR3 is TGCGCCAGCAGCCAAGACCGCTTTCTGACAGTCCCTCCGCAAGGTCAAGAGACCCAGTACTTC.

This clonotype was found a few times. The CDR3 loop reads CASSSRILAGVPGELFF. The CDR3 DNA sequence: TGTGCCAGCAGCTCCAGGATATTGGCGGGAGTCCCCGGGGAGCTGTTTTTT. The chain joins TRBV11-1 to TRBJ2-2; 7 bases align to TRBD2. V lost 4 bases, J lost 6 bases, and 14 bases stayed unmatched. From germline, CDR1 is SGHAT and CDR2 FQDESV (reference sequence). The CDR3 has 17 residues.